The TCR beta chain described here comes from a study of Ad26.COV2.S vaccination and SARS-CoV-2 variants. Findings and limits, study-wide: Vaccinees and placebo recipients showed similar non-spike TCR breadth.

Worth noting for this clone: Its target is unknown.

Treatment in this sample: some 19 received Ad26.COV2.S at low or high dose, single or two shots; 5 received placebo; per-sample allocation not given. Samples came from day 63 after the first vaccine or placebo injection. V was shortened by 2 bases and J by 5 bases, with 12 bases between the two germline ends. The length of the CDR3 is 14 residues. Germline-derived CDR1 and CDR2 are MRHNA and SNTAGT. The protocol was immunoSEQ multiplex PCR, while the TCRdb copy is restricted to in-frame clones and leaves out a portion. Here the sample spans roughly 380,000 clones, around 86% being singletons. J is TRBJ1-2 and V is TRBV6-4, with TRBD1 as a possible D gene (6 bases). The specimen was peripheral blood, collected in a trial of Ad26.COV2.S vaccine versus placebo. The origin of this receptor is a person aged 18 to 59 who received the Ad26.COV2.S COVID-19 vaccine or a placebo. The CDR3 here is CASSDGGTPYGYTF. CDR3 in DNA: TGTGCCAGCAGTGACGGCGGGACACCTTATGGCTACACCTTC.